The rows below give T cell receptor beta chains drawn from one sample of a study of OX40 agonist ivuxolimab in advanced cancers. Measured with immunoSEQ multiplex PCR; TCRdb has only the in-frame clones, and not every one. The table includes tens of thousands of clones, roughly four fifths detected once. This specimen consisted of CD4+ or CD8+ T cells sorted from blood, obtained in a trial of the OX40 agonist ivuxolimab. The receptors shown here come from an adult with an advanced solid tumor such as melanoma, head and neck, liver or kidney cancer. Both conserved end residues are part of each CDR3. A D gene is named only where the DNA matches it firmly. Clone size is stated in some rows and not others, as once, few, many or a class when expanded.

CDR3	DNA	J	size	V	D
CASSIQSHGMGYEQYF	TGTGCCAGTAGTATCCAATCACACGGGATGGGCTACGAGCAGTACTTC	TRBJ2-7	-	TRBV19	-
CASTPPGTVGNTIYF	TGTGCCAGCACACCCCCGGGGACGGTAGGAAACACCATATATTTT	TRBJ1-3	-	TRBV11-2	-
CASSLMADSGNTIYF	TGTGCCAGCAGTTTAATGGCTGACTCTGGAAACACCATATATTTT	TRBJ1-3	few	TRBV27	-
CASSKTSGGVLETQYF	TGTGCCAGCAGCAAGACTAGCGGGGGGGTACTAGAGACCCAGTACTTC	TRBJ2-5	-	TRBV11-3	TRBD2
CASSQELAGGGSYNEQFF	TGCGCCAGCAGCCAAGAGCTAGCGGGGGGAGGCTCCTACAATGAGCAGTTCTTC	TRBJ2-1	-	TRBV4-3	TRBD2
CASSEQSTNEKLFF	TGTGCCAGCAGTGAACAGTCAACTAATGAAAAACTGTTTTTT	TRBJ1-4	once	TRBV2	-
CASSAQGPRYGYTF	TGTGCCAGCAGTGCACAGGGACCTCGGTATGGCTACACCTTC	TRBJ1-2	few	TRBV27	-
CASSLDSMYTEAFF	TGTGCCAGCAGCCTGGACAGCATGTACACTGAAGCTTTCTTT	TRBJ1-1	-	TRBV9	-
CASTFTTNEKLFF	TGTGCCAGCACCTTTACAACTAATGAAAAACTGTTTTTT	TRBJ1-4	-	TRBV7-9	-
CASSLEQRYEQYF	TGTGCCAGCAGCTTGGAGCAGCGCTACGAGCAGTACTTC	TRBJ2-7	-	TRBV11-3	-
CASSPRGQGGETQYF	TGTGCCAGCAGTCCTAGGGGGCAGGGTGGGGAGACCCAGTACTTC	TRBJ2-5	-	TRBV2	TRBD1
CASSSRQGNQETQYF	TGTGCCAGCAGCTCTCGACAGGGTAACCAAGAGACCCAGTACTTC	TRBJ2-5	-	TRBV7-3	TRBD1
CASSSGTSGVSTDTQYF	TGCGCCAGCAGCTCGGGGACTAGCGGGGTTTCGACAGATACGCAGTATTTT	TRBJ2-3	-	TRBV5-1	TRBD2
CASSLMGQGTTGELFF	TGTGCCAGCAGCCTCATGGGACAGGGGACCACCGGGGAGCTGTTTTTT	TRBJ2-2	-	TRBV7-3	TRBD1
CASSYSHRGPYEQYF	TGTGCCAGCAGTTACAGTCACAGAGGGCCCTACGAGCAGTACTTC	TRBJ2-7	-	TRBV6-5	-
CASSSPGASGGTDTQYF	TGCGCCAGCAGCTCACCCGGGGCTAGCGGGGGTACAGATACGCAGTATTTT	TRBJ2-3	-	TRBV4-1	TRBD2
CASSPRTGTGELFF	TGTGCCAGCAGCCCAAGGACAGGGACCGGGGAGCTGTTTTTT	TRBJ2-2	-	TRBV9	TRBD1
CASTSRGSSYNEQFF	TGTGCCAGCACCTCGCGGGGGAGCTCCTACAATGAGCAGTTCTTC	TRBJ2-1	-	TRBV5-8	TRBD2
CASSQSWGTEAFF	TGTGCCAGCAGCCAAAGCTGGGGGACTGAAGCTTTCTTT	TRBJ1-1	-	TRBV7-3	-
CASSMGRGELNEQFF	TGTGCCAGTAGTATGGGACGGGGGGAGTTGAATGAGCAGTTCTTC	TRBJ2-1	once	TRBV19	TRBD2
CASSSHIYYGYTF	TGTGCCAGCAGCTCCCACATCTACTATGGCTACACCTTC	TRBJ1-2	few	TRBV6-5	-
CASSSQAASGGGEQFF	TGTGCCAGCAGCTCGCAAGCGGCTAGCGGAGGGGGGGAGCAGTTCTTC	TRBJ2-1	-	TRBV5-4	-
CASSQERGGRDTQYF	TGCGCCAGCAGCCAAGAGCGGGGGGGTCGGGATACGCAGTATTTT	TRBJ2-3	-	TRBV4-1	TRBD2
CASSPRAREGEQYF	TGTGCCAGCAGCCCCCGGGCGAGGGAGGGGGAGCAGTACTTC	TRBJ2-7	-	TRBV7-9	TRBD2
CASSTGSGSQPQHF	TGTGCCAGCAGTACAGGGAGTGGGAGTCAGCCCCAGCATTTT	TRBJ1-5	-	TRBV28	-
CASSLYGSGATGELFF	TGTGCCAGCAGCTTATACGGGAGTGGAGCGACCGGGGAGCTGTTTTTT	TRBJ2-2	-	TRBV11-1	-
CASSRDLEITDTQYF	TGTGCCAGCAGTCGAGATCTAGAAATCACAGATACGCAGTATTTT	TRBJ2-3	-	TRBV6-5	-
CASRYARSTDTQYF	TGTGCCAGCAGGTACGCGAGGAGCACAGATACGCAGTATTTT	TRBJ2-3	-	TRBV6-5	-
CASSVSGTGGGGYTF	TGTGCCAGTAGTGTATCCGGGACAGGGGGCGGTGGCTACACCTTC	TRBJ1-2	-	TRBV19	TRBD1
CASSYSAGGPLEAFF	TGTGCCAGCAGTTACTCGGCCGGGGGCCCTCTCGAAGCTTTCTTT	TRBJ1-1	-	TRBV6-5	-
CASSQEPYGSYEQYF	TGTGCCAGCAGCCAAGAGCCCTACGGTTCCTACGAGCAGTACTTC	TRBJ2-7	-	TRBV4-2	-
CASNPSSLGGDTQYF	TGTGCCAGCAACCCCTCCAGCCTAGGTGGGGATACGCAGTATTTT	TRBJ2-3	once	TRBV28	-
CASSMGGGVGANVLTF	TGTGCCAGTAGTATGGGAGGAGGGGTCGGGGCCAACGTCCTGACTTTC	TRBJ2-6	-	TRBV19	-
CASSLESRVLGEQYF	TGTGCCAGCAGCTTAGAATCCAGGGTTTTGGGGGAGCAGTACTTC	TRBJ2-7	-	TRBV7-3	-
CASSNYHRTGELFF	TGTGCCAGCAGCAACTACCACAGGACCGGGGAGCTGTTTTTT	TRBJ2-2	-	TRBV21-1	-
CASSRNREKLFF	TGTGCCAGCAGCCGTAACAGGGAAAAACTGTTTTTT	TRBJ1-4	many	TRBV14	-
CASSLQGGSNQPQHF	TGTGCCAGCAGCTTGCAGGGAGGGAGCAATCAGCCCCAGCATTTT	TRBJ1-5	-	TRBV5-5	-